Listed below are T cell receptor beta chains from one sample, sequenced in a study of STAT5B mutations in CD4+ large granular lymphocyte leukemia. Measured with immunoSEQ multiplex PCR; TCRdb has only the in-frame clones, and not every one. The sample includes tens of thousands of clones, around 67% of them seen just once. The sequenced sample was CD4+ T cells from blood buffy coats. The source of these receptors is a human donor in good health. CDR3s include the opening cysteine and the closing phenylalanine or tryptophan. A D gene is named only where the DNA matches it firmly. The size field is filled for only some rows; it gives once, few, many or a size class.

>TRBJ1-2|NA|TRBV11-2|NA
CASRPMRLYGYTF
TGTGCCAGCAGACCTATGCGGCTGTATGGCTACACCTTC
>TRBJ2-7|TRBD1|TRBV6-6|NA
CASSYAQGYEQYF
TGTGCCAGCAGTTACGCACAGGGGTACGAGCAGTACTTC
>TRBJ2-5|NA|TRBV6-6|NA
CASSRRQQETQYF
TGTGCCAGCAGCCGCAGACAACAAGAGACCCAGTACTTC
>TRBJ1-2|NA|TRBV7-9|NA
CASSLGFYGYTF
TGTGCCAGCAGCTTAGGTTTTTATGGCTACACCTTC
>TRBJ2-7|NA|TRBV30|NA
CAWSATGLGEQYF
TGTGCCTGGAGTGCCACAGGGCTAGGCGAGCAGTACTTC
>TRBJ1-1|NA|TRBV10-3|NA
CAISGPGEKGDTEAFF
TGTGCCATCAGTGGCCCAGGGGAGAAGGGGGACACTGAAGCTTTCTTT
>TRBJ2-3|TRBD2|TRBV4-3|once
CASSQDRSLPGGSTDTQYF
TGCGCCAGCAGCCAAGATCGCTCCTTGCCGGGGGGGAGCACAGATACGCAGTATTTT
>TRBJ2-5|NA|TRBV5-6|NA
CASSLSGWDPNF
TGTGCCAGCAGCTTGTCGGGTTGGGACCCGAACTTC
>TRBJ1-2|NA|TRBV4-3|NA
CASSQDDENYGYTF
TGCGCCAGCAGCCAAGATGACGAAAACTATGGCTACACCTTC
>TRBJ2-3|NA|TRBV19|NA
CASSIGGGGDTQYF
TGTGCCAGTAGTATAGGCGGGGGCGGCGATACGCAGTATTTT
>TRBJ2-7|NA|TRBV7-8|once
CASTGSSYEQYF
TGTGCCAGTACAGGGAGCTCCTACGAGCAGTACTTC
>TRBJ2-1|NA|TRBV6-5|NA
CASGRGGDNEQFF
TGTGCCAGCGGGAGGGGGGGGGACAATGAGCAGTTCTTC
>TRBJ2-2|TRBD1|TRBV9|NA
CASSGTGGTGELFF
TGTGCCAGCAGCGGGACAGGGGGGACCGGGGAGCTGTTTTTT
>TRBJ2-1|NA|TRBV10-1|NA
CASSRDGGSYNEQFF
TGCGCCAGCAGTCGGGACGGTGGGTCCTACAATGAGCAGTTCTTC
>TRBJ2-2|TRBD2|TRBV5-4|NA
CASSWTRSGTGELFF
TGTGCCAGCAGCTGGACTAGGTCTGGGACCGGGGAGCTGTTTTTT
>TRBJ1-1|TRBD1|TRBV11-2|once
CASSTQGTGRAFF
TGTGCCAGCAGCACCCAGGGGACAGGGAGGGCTTTCTTT
>TRBJ2-3|NA|TRBV5-4|NA
CASSPPGGARVDTQYF
TGTGCCAGCAGCCCACCCGGCGGGGCGAGGGTGGATACGCAGTATTTT
>TRBJ2-3|TRBD2|TRBV29-1|NA
CSVEFLAGGYVTQYF
TGCAGCGTTGAATTCTTAGCGGGGGGCTATGTAACGCAGTATTTT
>TRBJ1-1|NA|TRBV19|NA
CASSIKVEAFF
TGTGCCAGTAGTATCAAGGTTGAAGCTTTCTTT
>TRBJ2-1|TRBD2|TRBV30|once
CAWASGGYNEQFF
TGTGCCTGGGCTAGCGGGGGGTACAATGAGCAGTTCTTC
>TRBJ2-3|NA|TRBV7-3|NA
CASGRPTDTQYF
TGTGCCAGCGGGCGCCCCACAGATACGCAGTATTTT
>TRBJ1-1|TRBD1|TRBV18|few
CASSPRDSHTEAFF
TGTGCCAGCTCACCTCGGGACAGCCACACTGAAGCTTTCTTT
>TRBJ1-2|NA|TRBV7-2|NA
CASSYSFTGGDGYTF
TGTGCCAGCAGCTATTCCTTTACAGGCGGCGATGGCTACACCTTC
>TRBJ2-7|NA|TRBV25-1|NA
CASSEYYEQYF
TGTGCCAGCAGTGAATACTACGAGCAGTACTTC
>TRBJ2-5|NA|TRBV5-1|NA
CASSSGRDQETQYF
TGCGCCAGCAGCTCCGGACGGGACCAAGAGACCCAGTACTTC
>TRBJ1-1|TRBD1|TRBV7-2|few
CASSLTGASTEAFF
TGTGCCAGCAGCTTGACAGGGGCTAGCACTGAAGCTTTCTTT
>TRBJ2-5|TRBD2|TRBV7-2|NA
CASSLAIIAGAGETQYF
TGTGCCAGCAGCTTAGCGATAATAGCGGGGGCCGGGGAGACCCAGTACTTC
>TRBJ2-7|TRBD2|TRBV10-3|few
CAISEPTSGGGEQYF
TGTGCCATCAGTGAACCGACTAGCGGGGGGGGAGAGCAGTACTTC
>TRBJ1-1|NA|TRBV28|NA
CASSFPAGGTEAFF
TGTGCCAGCAGTTTTCCGGCCGGAGGGACTGAAGCTTTCTTT
>TRBJ2-5|NA|TRBV7-7|NA
CASSLGLQETQYF
TGTGCTAGCAGCTTGGGACTTCAAGAGACCCAGTACTTC
>TRBJ1-5|NA|TRBV18|once
CASSGGSGSNQPQHF
TGTGCCAGCTCGGGAGGGTCTGGGAGCAATCAGCCCCAGCATTTT
>TRBJ1-3|NA|TRBV5-4|NA
CASSSYGAAGNTIYF
TGTGCCAGCAGCTCCTATGGGGCGGCGGGAAACACCATATATTTT
>TRBJ1-5|TRBD1|TRBV28|NA
CASSPWGQGQASNQPQHF
TGTGCCAGCAGTCCTTGGGGACAGGGGCAAGCGAGCAATCAGCCCCAGCATTTT
>TRBJ1-6|NA|TRBV5-1|few
CASSLGQSGNSPLHF
TGCGCCAGCAGCTTGGGTCAATCCGGGAATTCACCCCTCCACTTT
>TRBJ2-7|TRBD2|TRBV29-1|NA
CSVGGGGGSRYAEQYF
TGCAGCGTTGGGGGGGGCGGGGGGTCCCGCTACGCCGAGCAGTACTTC
>TRBJ1-6|TRBD1|TRBV6-4|NA
CASSADRDSPLHF
TGTGCCAGCAGTGCGGACAGGGATTCACCCCTCCACTTT
>TRBJ2-1|NA|TRBV2|few
CASSVEAVSSYNEQFF
TGTGCCAGCAGTGTGGAAGCGGTGAGCTCCTACAATGAGCAGTTCTTC